This paragraph covers one T cell receptor (beta chain) sequence. Its antigen is currently unknown. This record belongs to a study of T-cell memory formation after mild COVID-19. The V end lost 7 bases, the J end lost 2 bases, and 12 bases lay between the germline ends. Per germline, CDR1 WSHSY and CDR2 SAAADI. The CDR3 is made up of 14 amino acids. 5'RACE primed from the constant segment yielded TCR alpha and TCR beta cDNA libraries bearing sample barcodes and UMIs. TCRdb reprocessed the 5' RACE reads via MiXCR and lists one record per CDR3 protein. The profile covers just over 400,000 distinct CDR3 sequences, with less than 25% appearing a single time and 13% taken by the ten largest. Study outcomes and limitations: Among CD4+ contracting clones, most were CM and EM, and CD8+ ones EMRA. Within pre-infection memory, some responding clones were found, suggesting cross-reactive memory joined.

Sequences were obtained from PBMCs or a T cell subset sorted from them (not recorded which). The sequence was collected from an adult woman who had mild COVID-19 (a few samples of this study predate the infection). Cell type and time point are not known. The chain is built from TRBV10-2 and TRBJ2-1; D may match TRBD1 or TRBD2 (6 bases each). CDR3 region: CASNGGTTYNEQFF. CDR3 in DNA: TGCGCCAGCAACGGCGGGACAACCTACAATGAGCAGTTCTTC.